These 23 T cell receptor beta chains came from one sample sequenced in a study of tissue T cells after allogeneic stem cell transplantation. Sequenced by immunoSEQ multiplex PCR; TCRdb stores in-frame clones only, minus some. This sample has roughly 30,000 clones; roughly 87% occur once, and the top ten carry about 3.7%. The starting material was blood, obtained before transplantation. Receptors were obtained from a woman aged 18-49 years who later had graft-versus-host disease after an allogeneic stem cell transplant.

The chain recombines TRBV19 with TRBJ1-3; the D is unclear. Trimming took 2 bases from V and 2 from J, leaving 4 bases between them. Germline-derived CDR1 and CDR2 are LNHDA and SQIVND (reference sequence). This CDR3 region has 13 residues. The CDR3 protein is CASSISPGNTIYF. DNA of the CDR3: TGTGCCAGTAGTATAAGCCCTGGAAACACCATATATTTT.

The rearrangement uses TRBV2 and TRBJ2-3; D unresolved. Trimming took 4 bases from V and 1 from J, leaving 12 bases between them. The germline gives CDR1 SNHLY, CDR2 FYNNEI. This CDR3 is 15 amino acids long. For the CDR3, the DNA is TGTGCCAGCAGTGGGCTCACCCAGGGCACAGATACGCAGTATTTT. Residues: CASSGLTQGTDTQYF.

CDR3: CASSLGGLGYTF. CDR3 nucleotides: TGTGCCAGCAGTTTAGGGGGGCTTGGCTACACCTTC. The chain employs TRBV12-3 or TRBV12-4 and TRBJ1-2; D might be TRBD1 (6 bases). CDR3 length equals 12 residues. V lost 1 base and J lost 7, with 7 bases in between.

The CDR3 DNA reads as TGTGCCAGTAAGGGAGAGACCCAGTACTTC. Protein product: CASKGETQYF. The J gene is TRBJ2-5, the V gene TRBV19; D ambiguous. Germline V gene sequence: CDR1 LNHDA, CDR2 SQIVND (reference sequence). This CDR3 has 10 residues. V lost 7 bases to trimming and J lost 4 bases, with 4 bases between them.

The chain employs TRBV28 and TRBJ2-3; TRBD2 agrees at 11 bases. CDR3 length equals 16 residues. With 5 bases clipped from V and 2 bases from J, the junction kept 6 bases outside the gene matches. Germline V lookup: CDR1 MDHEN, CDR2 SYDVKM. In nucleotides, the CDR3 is TGTGCCAGCAGTCCCGGGACTAGCGGTTACACAGATACGCAGTATTTT. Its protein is CASSPGTSGYTDTQYF.

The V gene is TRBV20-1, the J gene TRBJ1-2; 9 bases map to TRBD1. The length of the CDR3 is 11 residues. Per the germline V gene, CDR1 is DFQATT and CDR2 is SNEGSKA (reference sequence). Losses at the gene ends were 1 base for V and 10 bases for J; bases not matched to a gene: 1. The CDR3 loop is CSARGTGDYTF. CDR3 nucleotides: TGCAGTGCTAGAGGGACAGGGGACTACACCTTC.

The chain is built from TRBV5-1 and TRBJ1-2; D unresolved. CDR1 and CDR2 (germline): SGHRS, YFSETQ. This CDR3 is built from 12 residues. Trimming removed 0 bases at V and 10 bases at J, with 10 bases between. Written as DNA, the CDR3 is TGCGCCAGCAGCTTGGAGGGAGACGCCTACACCTTC. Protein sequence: CASSLEGDAYTF.

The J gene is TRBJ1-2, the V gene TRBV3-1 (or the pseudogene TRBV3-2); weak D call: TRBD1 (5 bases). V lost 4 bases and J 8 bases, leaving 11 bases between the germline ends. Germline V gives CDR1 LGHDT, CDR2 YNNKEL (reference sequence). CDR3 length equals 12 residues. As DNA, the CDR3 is TGTGCCAGCAGCCTAGGGGTTGGGGGCTACACCTTC. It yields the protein CASSLGVGGYTF.

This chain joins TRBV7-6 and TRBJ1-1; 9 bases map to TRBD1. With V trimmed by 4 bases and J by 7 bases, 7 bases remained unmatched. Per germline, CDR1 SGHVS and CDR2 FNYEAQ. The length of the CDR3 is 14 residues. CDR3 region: CASSYGQGLNEAFF. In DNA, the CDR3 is TGTGCCAGCAGCTACGGACAGGGGTTAAATGAAGCTTTCTTT.

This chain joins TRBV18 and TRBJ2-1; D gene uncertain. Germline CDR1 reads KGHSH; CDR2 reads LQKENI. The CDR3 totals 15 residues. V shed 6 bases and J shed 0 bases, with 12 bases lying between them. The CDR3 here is CASSPLPSSYNEQFF. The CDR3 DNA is TGTGCCAGCTCCCCGTTGCCCAGCTCCTACAATGAGCAGTTCTTC.

CDR3 nucleotide sequence: TGTGCCTGGACCAGGGGGCGAACCACAGATACGCAGTATTTT. It codes for CAWTRGRTTDTQYF. This chain connects TRBV30 to TRBJ2-3, with 8 bases fitting TRBD1. Germline CDR1 reads GTSNPN; CDR2 reads SVGIG (reference sequence). The V segment lost 4 bases and the J segment 2 bases; nucleotides outside the gene matches: 5. CDR3 length equals 14 residues.

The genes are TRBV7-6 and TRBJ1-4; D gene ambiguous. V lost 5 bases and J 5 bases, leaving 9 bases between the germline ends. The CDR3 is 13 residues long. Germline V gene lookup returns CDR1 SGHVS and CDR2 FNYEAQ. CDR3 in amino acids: CASSPSANEKLFF. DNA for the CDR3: TGTGCCAGCAGCCCCTCGGCGAATGAAAAACTGTTTTTT.

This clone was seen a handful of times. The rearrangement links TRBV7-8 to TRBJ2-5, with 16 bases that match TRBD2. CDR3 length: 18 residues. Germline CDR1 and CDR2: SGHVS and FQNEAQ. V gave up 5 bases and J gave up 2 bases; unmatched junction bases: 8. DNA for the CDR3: TGTGCCAGCAGCCATGTTCCGGGACTAGCGGGGGGGCAAGAGACCCAGTACTTC. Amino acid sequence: CASSHVPGLAGGQETQYF.

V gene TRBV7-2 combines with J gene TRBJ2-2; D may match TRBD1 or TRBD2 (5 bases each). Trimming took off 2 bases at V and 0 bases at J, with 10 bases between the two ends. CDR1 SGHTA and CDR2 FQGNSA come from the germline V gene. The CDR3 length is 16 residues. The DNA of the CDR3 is TGTGCCAGCAGCTTATATGGGACGGCGAACACCGGGGAGCTGTTTTTT. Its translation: CASSLYGTANTGELFF.

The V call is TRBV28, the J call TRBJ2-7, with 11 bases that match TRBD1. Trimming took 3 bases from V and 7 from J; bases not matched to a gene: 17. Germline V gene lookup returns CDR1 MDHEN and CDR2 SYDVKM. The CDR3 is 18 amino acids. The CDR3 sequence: CASSLSGDPGTGGGEQYF. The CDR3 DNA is TGTGCCAGCAGTTTGTCGGGTGATCCCGGGACAGGGGGAGGGGAGCAGTACTTC.

The CDR3 reads CASRFRGPDTEAFF. Written as DNA, the CDR3 is TGCGCCAGCAGGTTCAGGGGCCCGGACACTGAAGCTTTCTTT. The chain recombines TRBV5-1 with TRBJ1-1; possibly TRBD1 for D (6 bases). V shed 5 bases and J shed 3 bases, with 14 bases lying between them. The germline V gene has CDR1 SGHRS and CDR2 YFSETQ. The CDR3 covers 14 residues.

The CDR3 reads CASSYQSYEQYF. CDR3 nucleotide sequence: TGTGCCAGCAGTTATCAGAGCTACGAGCAGTACTTC. The chain couples TRBV12-3 or TRBV12-4 to TRBJ2-7, with D unclear. The germline V and J ends were trimmed by 4 bases and 3 bases, with 7 bases remaining between them. The CDR3 spans 12 residues.

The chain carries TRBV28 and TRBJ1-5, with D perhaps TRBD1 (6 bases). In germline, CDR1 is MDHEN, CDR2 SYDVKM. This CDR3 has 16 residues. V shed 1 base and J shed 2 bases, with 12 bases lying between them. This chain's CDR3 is CASSLSGTIRNQPQHF. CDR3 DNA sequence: TGTGCCAGCAGTTTATCCGGGACAATCCGCAATCAGCCCCAGCATTTT.

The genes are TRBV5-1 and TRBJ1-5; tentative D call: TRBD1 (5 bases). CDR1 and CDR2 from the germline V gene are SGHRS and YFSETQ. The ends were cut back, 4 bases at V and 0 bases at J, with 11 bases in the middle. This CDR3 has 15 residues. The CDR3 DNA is TGCGCCAGCAGCCCCGGACACAATAGCAATCAGCCCCAGCATTTT. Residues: CASSPGHNSNQPQHF. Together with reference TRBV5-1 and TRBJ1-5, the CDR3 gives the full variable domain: KAGVTQTPRYLIKTRGQQVTLSCSPISGHRSVSWYQQTPGQGLQFLFEYFSETQRNKGNFPGRFSGRQFSNSRSEMNVSTLELGDSALYLCASSPGHNSNQPQHFGDGTRLSIL.

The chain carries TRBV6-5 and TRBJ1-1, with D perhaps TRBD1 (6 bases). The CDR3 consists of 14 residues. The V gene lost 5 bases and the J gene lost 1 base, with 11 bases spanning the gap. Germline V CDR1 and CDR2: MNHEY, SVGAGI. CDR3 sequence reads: CASSMNRENTEAFF. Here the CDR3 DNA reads TGTGCCAGCAGTATGAACAGGGAGAACACTGAAGCTTTCTTT.

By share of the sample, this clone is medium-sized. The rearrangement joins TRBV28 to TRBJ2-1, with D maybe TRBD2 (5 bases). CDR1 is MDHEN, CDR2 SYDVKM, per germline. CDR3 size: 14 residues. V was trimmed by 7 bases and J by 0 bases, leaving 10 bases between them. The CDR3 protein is CASKEDISYNEQFF. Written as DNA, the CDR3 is TGTGCCAGCAAGGAGGATATCTCCTACAATGAGCAGTTCTTC. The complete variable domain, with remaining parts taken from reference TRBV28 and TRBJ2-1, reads DVKVTQSSRYLVKRTGEKVFLECVQDMDHENMFWYRQDPGLGLRLIYFSYDVKMKEKGDIPEGYSVSREKKERFSLILESASTNQTSMYLCASKEDISYNEQFFGPGTRLTVL.

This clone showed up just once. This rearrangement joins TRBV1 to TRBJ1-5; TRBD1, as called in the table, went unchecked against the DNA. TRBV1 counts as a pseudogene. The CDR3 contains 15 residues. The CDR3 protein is CTSSQGGQGDQPQHF. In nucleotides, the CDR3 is TGCACCAGCAGCCAAGGAGGACAGGGTGATCAGCCCCAGCATTTT.

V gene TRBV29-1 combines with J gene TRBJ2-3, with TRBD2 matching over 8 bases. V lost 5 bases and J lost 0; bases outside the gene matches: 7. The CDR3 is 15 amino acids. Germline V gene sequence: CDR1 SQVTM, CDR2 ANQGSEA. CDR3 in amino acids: CSVRGGSSSTDTQYF. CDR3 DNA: TGCAGCGTTCGGGGGGGTTCCTCTAGCACAGATACGCAGTATTTT.